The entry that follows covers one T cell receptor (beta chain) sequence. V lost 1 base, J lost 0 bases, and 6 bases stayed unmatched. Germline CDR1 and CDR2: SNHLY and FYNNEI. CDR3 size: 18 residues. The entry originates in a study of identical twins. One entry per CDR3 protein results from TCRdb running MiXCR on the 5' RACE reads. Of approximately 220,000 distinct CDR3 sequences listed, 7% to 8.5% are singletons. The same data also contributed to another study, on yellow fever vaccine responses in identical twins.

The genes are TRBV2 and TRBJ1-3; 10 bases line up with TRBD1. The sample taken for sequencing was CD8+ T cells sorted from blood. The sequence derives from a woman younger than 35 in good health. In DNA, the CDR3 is TGTGCCAGCAGTGAAGTCCCGACAGGGGGCTTCTCTGGAAACACCATATATTTT. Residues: CASSEVPTGGFSGNTIYF.